These 11 T cell receptor beta chains share one sample of origin, sequenced in a study of blood T cell repertoires in COVID-19. The table came from immunoSEQ multiplex PCR; TCRdb's copy has only in-frame clones and leaves some out. The sample has 110,000 to 150,000 clones; roughly 90% are singletons. Sequencing input: peripheral blood. The receptors stem from a man aged 50-60 years with active or convalescent COVID-19.

J is TRBJ2-1 and V is TRBV4-3; 10 bases fit TRBD1. Germline CDR1 LGHNA, CDR2 YSLEER. The V and J ends lost 0 bases and 4 bases, in that order; junction bases with no gene match: 12. There are 19 residues in the CDR3. The CDR3 coding sequence is TGCGCCAGCAGCCAAGATTGGGGCCTGACAGGGGGCATATACAATGAGCAGTTCTTC. Translating gives CASSQDWGLTGGIYNEQFF.

The chain has TRBV19 and TRBJ2-1; possible D gene TRBD2, 6 bases. The germline V gene encodes CDR1 LNHDA and CDR2 SQIVND (reference sequence). Trimming shortened V by 4 bases and J by 2 bases, and 18 bases separated the two germline ends. The CDR3 is made up of 17 amino acids. In DNA form, the CDR3 reads TGTGCCAGTAGTACCCCCCCGGGAGCCCCCCCCTACAATGAGCAGTTCTTC. Its translation: CASSTPPGAPPYNEQFF.

The V and J genes are TRBV6-2 or TRBV6-3 and TRBJ2-5, with TRBD1 matching over 8 bases. Germline V gene data show CDR1 as MNHEY and CDR2 as SVGEGT. The V and J ends lost 2 bases and 5 bases, in that order; junction bases with no gene match: 7. CDR3 length: 15 amino acids. CDR3 in DNA: TGTGCCAGCAGTTACCTGACAGGGGTGGGGGAGACCCAGTACTTC. Its protein product is CASSYLTGVGETQYF.

The rearrangement links TRBV7-2 to TRBJ2-7; TRBD2 is a possible D gene (6 bases). The CDR3 has 15 amino acids. Deletions cut 1 base from V and 3 bases from J, with 13 bases between. Germline V gene data show CDR1 as SGHTA and CDR2 as FQGNSA. The CDR3 DNA reads TGTGCCAGCAGCTTAGGAGGAGGGTCAGGCTACGAGCAGTACTTC. Its translation is CASSLGGGSGYEQYF.

A single count supports this clone. The rearrangement joins TRBV5-4 to TRBJ2-3; 15 positions match TRBD2. Trimming removed 1 base from V and 6 bases from J; junction bases left unmatched: 9. CDR1 and CDR2 (germline): SGHNT, YYREEE (reference sequence). CDR3 size: 18 residues. The CDR3 is CASSLSGLAGGKRDTQYF. CDR3 in DNA: TGTGCCAGCAGCTTGTCCGGACTAGCGGGAGGGAAAAGGGATACGCAGTATTTT.

The chain uses TRBV28 and TRBJ1-5; D perhaps matches TRBD1 (5 bases). Germline CDR1 is MDHEN and CDR2 is SYDVKM. V was pared by 7 bases and J by 6 bases, with 19 bases between. The CDR3 has 15 residues. The CDR3 bases are TGTGCCAGCACCCTACTGGGCAGGGCCAGTCAGCCCCAGCATTTT. It translates to CASTLLGRASQPQHF.

V is TRBV7-9 and J is TRBJ1-5; D possibly corresponds to TRBD1 (6 bases). Trimming stripped 4 bases from V and 7 bases from J, with 14 bases between. Per the germline V gene, CDR1 is SEHNR and CDR2 is FQNEAQ (reference sequence). The CDR3 consists of 14 residues. The CDR3 bases are TGTGCCAGCAGCTCGGCAGGGGCTAACCAGCCCCAGCATTTT. Its translation: CASSSAGANQPQHF.

This clone was recorded once. V gene TRBV12-2 combines with J gene TRBJ1-3; the DNA was not used to check the table's D call, TRBD1. TRBV12-2 is marked as a pseudogene. The CDR3 consists of 19 residues. The CDR3 coding sequence is TGTGCAAGTCGCTTAGAGCGGGACAGGGGGCCCGACTCTGGAAACACCATATATTTT. Translation: CASRLERDRGPDSGNTIYF.

The rearrangement links TRBV5-5 to TRBJ1-2, with 7 positions matching TRBD1. Losses at the gene ends were 2 bases for V and 2 bases for J; bases not matched to a gene: 3. This CDR3 has 14 residues. Germline CDR1 is SGHKS and CDR2 is YYEKEE (reference sequence). The CDR3: CASSLGDRNYGYTF. CDR3 DNA sequence: TGTGCCAGCAGCTTAGGGGACAGAAACTATGGCTACACCTTC.

The CDR3 region is CASLQAVSTDTQYF. CDR3 bases: TGTGCCAGCCTCCAGGCTGTGAGCACAGATACGCAGTATTTT. The J gene is TRBJ2-3, the V gene TRBV7-2; D not resolved. The CDR3 runs 14 residues. V was clipped by 8 bases and J by 0 bases, with 12 bases between them. Germline V lookup: CDR1 SGHTA, CDR2 FQGNSA.

The chain is built from TRBV19 and TRBJ2-3, with 8 positions matching TRBD2. The CDR3 has 17 amino acids. Trimming removed 2 bases from V and 0 bases from J; junction bases left unmatched: 7. Germline-derived CDR1 and CDR2 are LNHDA and SQIVND (reference sequence). DNA of the CDR3: TGTGCCAGTAGTATACTTGGCGGGGGGACTAGCACAGATACGCAGTATTTT. It yields the protein CASSILGGGTSTDTQYF.